Presented here are 24 T cell receptor beta chains from one specimen sequenced in a study of early T cells in non-severe SARS-CoV-2 infection. TCRdb re-derived calls from the 5' RACE reads in MiXCR, one entry per CDR3 protein. The sample shows roughly 29,000 distinct CDR3 sequences, around 5.3% of them seen only once. The sample consisted of whole blood. These receptors all stem from an adult who was a healthcare worker with PCR-confirmed SARS-CoV-2 infection or an uninfected control (not recorded which).

There are many counts of this clonotype. The chain recombines TRBV4-1 with TRBJ1-1; 8 bases are a match to TRBD1. CDR3 size: 17 residues. Trimming removed 5 bases from V and 4 bases from J; junction bases left unmatched: 15. Germline V gives CDR1 MGHRA, CDR2 YSYEKL. CDR3 in amino acids: CASSGPDRVPGSTEAFF. For the CDR3, the DNA is TGCGCCAGCAGCGGGCCGGACAGGGTCCCAGGAAGCACTGAAGCTTTCTTT.

The J gene is TRBJ2-7, the V gene TRBV28; weak D call: TRBD2 (5 bases). V dropped 6 bases and J dropped 7 bases, with 10 bases sitting between them. This CDR3 has 11 residues. Germline CDR1 and CDR2: MDHEN and SYDVKM. The CDR3 loop is CASSARGEQYF. The CDR3 region has the DNA TGTGCCAGCAGCGCCCGAGGGGAGCAGTACTTC.

This clonotype was found many times. This chain joins TRBV7-3 and TRBJ1-2, with D hard to call. Trimming pared 6 bases from V and 2 bases from J, leaving 10 bases between. The CDR3 is 13 amino acids. CDR1 is SGHTA, CDR2 FQGTGA, per germline. The CDR3 sequence is CASRPPGNYGYTF. Here the CDR3 DNA reads TGTGCCAGCAGACCACCGGGAAACTATGGCTACACCTTC.

This clonotype came up many times. The chain carries TRBV10-3 and TRBJ1-6, with D unresolved. CDR1 ENHRY and CDR2 SYGVKD come from the germline V gene. The CDR3 is made up of 13 amino acids. V lost 2 bases, J lost 6 bases, and 5 bases lay in between. As DNA, the CDR3 is TGTGCCATCAGTGAGGACGGTAATTCACCCCTCCACTTT. Protein sequence: CAISEDGNSPLHF.

The table lists this clonotype with a few counts. The chain employs TRBV5-1 and TRBJ1-2; tentatively, D is TRBD1 (5 bases). The germline V gene encodes CDR1 SGHRS and CDR2 YFSETQ. CDR3 length: 14 residues. Trimming removed 0 bases from V and 9 bases from J, with 15 bases in between. This CDR3 reads CASSLDGAAGSYTF. Written as DNA, the CDR3 is TGCGCCAGCAGCTTGGACGGGGCGGCCGGAAGCTACACCTTC.

This clonotype was detected ten times or more. The rearrangement uses TRBV7-2 and TRBJ2-2, with TRBD2 identical over 13 bases. Germline loops: CDR1 SGHTA, CDR2 FQGNSA. This CDR3 is built from 16 residues. V trimming: 3 bases; J trimming: 4 bases; junction bases outside the gene matches: 2. For the CDR3, the DNA is TGTGCCAGCAGCTTGGGACTAGCGGGGCTCACCGGGGAGCTGTTTTTT. Encoded protein: CASSLGLAGLTGELFF.

This clonotype showed up many times. This chain links TRBV5-4 with TRBJ1-2; D possibly corresponds to TRBD1 (6 bases). The CDR3 extends over 17 amino acids. V gave up 0 bases and J gave up 2 bases, with 17 bases separating them. CDR1 is SGHNT and CDR2 is YYREEE in the germline V gene (reference sequence). The DNA for the CDR3 is TGTGCCAGCAGCTTGGCGGGGGGATTACAGGGCAACTATGGCTACACCTTC. It specifies CASSLAGGLQGNYGYTF.

This clonotype was seen many times. The CDR3 bases are TGTGCCAGCAGCTTGAGGCAGGGGGCGGATACGCAGTATTTT. Its protein is CASSLRQGADTQYF. The chain recombines TRBV5-6 with TRBJ2-3; 8 bases line up with TRBD1. Germline-derived CDR1 and CDR2 are SGHDT and YYEEEE. This CDR3 region has 14 residues. Trimming at V came to 1 base and at J to 6 bases, leaving 4 bases not matched to a gene.

The table lists this clonotype with many counts. The chain carries TRBV7-2 and TRBJ2-7; D remains ambiguous. Germline V gives CDR1 SGHTA, CDR2 FQGNSA. The CDR3 covers 12 residues. With 1 base removed from V and 7 bases from J, the gap between germline ends came to 8 bases. For the CDR3, the DNA is TGTGCCAGCAGCTTAGTGGGCTGGGAGCAGTACTTC. This encodes CASSLVGWEQYF.

With regard to this clonotype: Sequence at one end of the junction differs from germline and may be a read error. In nucleotides, the CDR3 is TGTACCAGCAGTCCTGAGGAGACCCAGTACTTC. Translation gives CTSSPEETQYF. V usage is TRBV6-1 and J usage is TRBJ2-5, with D hard to call. The CDR3 runs to 11 residues. Germline assignment: CDR1 MNHNS and CDR2 SASEGT.

There are many counts of this clonotype. This chain links TRBV6-1 with TRBJ2-1; D not resolved. Per germline, CDR1 MNHNS and CDR2 SASEGT. The ends were cut back, 6 bases at V and 9 bases at J, with 12 bases in the middle. CDR3 size: 12 residues. CDR3 loop: CASSFGWSEQFF. CDR3 sequence (DNA): TGTGCCAGCAGCTTCGGATGGAGTGAGCAGTTCTTC.

This sequence joins TRBV3-1 and TRBJ2-1; the D gene is possibly TRBD1 (6 bases). The CDR3 is made up of 15 amino acids. Germline CDR1 LGHDT, CDR2 YNNKEL (reference sequence). The germline V and J ends were trimmed by 4 bases and 5 bases, with 15 bases remaining between them. CDR3 in amino acids: CASSPQRTENNEQFF. The DNA for the CDR3 is TGTGCCAGCAGCCCTCAGAGGACAGAGAACAATGAGCAGTTCTTC.

The chain links TRBV9 to TRBJ2-3, with TRBD2 identical over 9 bases. Trimming took 4 bases from V and 4 from J; bases not matched to a gene: 10. Germline CDR1 SGDLS, CDR2 YYNGEE. The CDR3 consists of 16 residues. The CDR3 spells CASSPGAGGPADTQYF. The CDR3 bases are TGTGCCAGCAGCCCCGGGGCGGGGGGGCCAGCAGATACGCAGTATTTT.

The sample holds a few counts of this clonotype. This rearrangement joins TRBV9 to TRBJ2-1, with D possibly TRBD1 on 5 matching bases. This CDR3 contains 16 residues. V lost 2 bases to trimming and J lost 7 bases, with 19 bases between them. Germline CDR1 reads SGDLS; CDR2 reads YYNGEE. For the CDR3, the DNA is TGTGCCAGCAGCGTCGGTTTGATGGGGCCTGAAAATGAGCAGTTCTTC. It specifies CASSVGLMGPENEQFF.

This clonotype was counted at least ten times. The V call is TRBV18, the J call TRBJ1-1, with TRBD1 matching over 8 bases. This CDR3 has 21 residues. Looked up from germline, CDR1 is KGHSH and CDR2 is LQKENI. V lost 3 bases and J lost 10; bases outside the gene matches: 31. CDR3 loop: CASSPDPLSGQGREKWETAFF. In DNA form, the CDR3 reads TGTGCCAGCTCACCCGACCCACTTTCTGGACAGGGTAGGGAGAAATGGGAGACAGCTTTCTTT. The full variable domain, in which reference TRBV18 and TRBJ1-1 provide the parts outside the CDR3, is NAGVMQNPRHLVRRRGQEARLRCSPMKGHSHVYWYRQLPEEGLKFMVYLQKENIIDESGMPKERFSAEFPKEGPSILRIQQVVRGDSAAYFCASSPDPLSGQGREKWETAFFGQGTRLTVV.

This clonotype was observed many times. The J gene is TRBJ1-4, the V gene TRBV20-1; 9 nucleotides match TRBD1. This CDR3 is built from 14 residues. V was clipped by 2 bases and J by 7 bases; unmatched bases: 5. Looked up from germline, CDR1 is DFQATT and CDR2 is SNEGSKA (reference sequence). CDR3 nucleotide sequence: TGCAGTGCTAGACCGGGACAGGGAAGTGAAAAACTGTTTTTT. It yields the protein CSARPGQGSEKLFF.

This clonotype was detected many times. CDR3 bases: TGTGCCAGCAGCTTAGTGGTAGGGACAGGATTTACCGGGGAGCTGTTTTTT. It specifies CASSLVVGTGFTGELFF. V usage is TRBV11-2 and J usage is TRBJ2-2, with 8 positions matching TRBD1. Trimming removed 1 base from V and 5 bases from J; junction bases left unmatched: 9. The CDR3 runs to 17 residues. The germline CDR1 and CDR2 sequences are SGHAT and FQNNGV.

This clonotype has ten or more counts. The V call is TRBV20-1, the J call TRBJ2-7; 7 nucleotides agree with TRBD1. V dropped 6 bases and J dropped 3; count of bases not matched to a gene: 2. The germline CDR1 and CDR2 sequences are DFQATT and SNEGSKA (reference sequence). The CDR3 is 11 residues long. CDR3 DNA: TGCAGTGCATGGGACAGCTACGAGCAGTACTTC. Translating it yields CSAWDSYEQYF.

In its sample, this clonotype was seen many times. The CDR3 here is CASSFGRTEAFF. CDR3 nucleotide sequence: TGTGCCAGCAGTTTTGGTAGGACTGAAGCTTTCTTT. This rearrangement joins TRBV12-3 or TRBV12-4 to TRBJ1-1; D is unclear. This CDR3 comprises 12 residues. The germline V and J ends were trimmed by 3 bases and 5 bases, with 7 bases remaining between them.

CDR3 in DNA: TGTGCCAGCAGTGAAGACCCTCCCGGGACCGACACGGGGGAGACCCAGTACTTC. Translation gives CASSEDPPGTDTGETQYF. The V gene is TRBV6-1, the J gene TRBJ2-5, with D perhaps being TRBD1 or TRBD2 (5 bases each). The CDR3 totals 18 residues. From germline, CDR1 is MNHNS and CDR2 SASEGT. V was pared by 1 base and J by 5 bases, with 23 bases between.

This clonotype was picked up many times. This sequence joins TRBV24-1 and TRBJ1-2; D possibly corresponds to TRBD1 (5 bases). The V end lost 5 bases, the J end lost 2 bases, and 8 bases lay between the germline ends. The CDR3 is made up of 13 amino acids. Germline-derived CDR1 and CDR2 are KGHDR and SFDVKD. The CDR3 nucleotides are TGTGCCACCAGTGCCGGGACCAACTATGGCTACACCTTC. Protein product: CATSAGTNYGYTF.

This clonotype was observed many times. The V and J genes are TRBV3-1 and TRBJ1-2, with D perhaps TRBD1 (5 bases). From germline, CDR1 is LGHDT and CDR2 YNNKEL (reference sequence). The CDR3 is 15 residues long. Deletions cut 2 bases from V and 3 bases from J, with 13 bases between. The CDR3: CASSQMGGTYYGYTF. CDR3 sequence (DNA): TGTGCCAGCAGCCAAATGGGCGGGACCTACTATGGCTACACCTTC.

This chain links TRBV28 with TRBJ2-3; maybe TRBD1 (5 bases). This CDR3 is 15 amino acids long. With 3 bases removed from V and 4 bases from J, the gap between germline ends came to 14 bases. Germline V lookup: CDR1 MDHEN, CDR2 SYDVKM. CDR3 region: CASSFRVAGSDTQYF. For the CDR3, the DNA is TGTGCCAGCAGTTTCAGGGTTGCAGGTTCAGATACGCAGTATTTT.

This clonotype was counted at least ten times. The rearrangement uses TRBV28 and TRBJ2-7; TRBD2 agrees at 13 bases. Germline trimming cut 6 bases from V and 6 bases from J; bases unmatched to any gene: 2. From germline, CDR1 is MDHEN and CDR2 SYDVKM. This CDR3 comprises 13 residues. CDR3 DNA: TGTGCCAGCAGACTAGCGGGAGGGTCCGAGCAGTACTTC. It translates to CASRLAGGSEQYF.